These T cell receptor beta chains were read from a single sample in a study of blood T cell repertoires in COVID-19. Generated by immunoSEQ multiplex PCR, the TCRdb table keeps only in-frame clones and is missing some. The table has 90,000 to 100,000 clones, about 81% seen once; the top ten hold under 20%. Sequencing was carried out using peripheral blood. These receptors all come from a man older than 75 with acute or convalescent COVID-19. CDR3s include the opening cysteine and the closing phenylalanine or tryptophan. Each record gives: J gene, V gene, clone size, D gene, CDR3 protein, CDR3 DNA. A D gene is named only where the DNA matches it firmly. The listing skips clone size in some rows; elsewhere it reads once, few, many or a size class.

J: TRBJ2-5
V: TRBV10-1
size: .
D: TRBD1
CDR3: CASSEGGQGGLETQYF
DNA: TGCGCCAGCAGTGAGGGGGGACAGGGAGGATTGGAGACCCAGTACTTC

J: TRBJ1-1
V: TRBV7-2
size: .
D: .
CDR3: CASSFISFGTSQEAFF
DNA: TGTGCCAGCAGCTTTATAAGTTTTGGGACATCCCAAGAAGCTTTCTTT

J: TRBJ2-7
V: TRBV28
size: .
D: .
CDR3: CASSPNYEQYF
DNA: TGTGCCAGCAGCCCTAACTACGAGCAGTACTTC

J: TRBJ1-1
V: TRBV25-1
size: .
D: .
CDR3: CASSDMNTEAFF
DNA: TGTGCCAGCAGTGATATGAACACTGAAGCTTTCTTT

J: TRBJ1-1
V: TRBV18
size: few
D: TRBD1
CDR3: CASSPGTGRGAVAEAFF
DNA: TGTGCCAGCTCACCAGGGACAGGGCGAGGCGCAGTTGCTGAAGCTTTCTTT

J: TRBJ1-3
V: TRBV6-2/TRBV6-3
size: .
D: .
CDR3: CASSPSYRGNTIYF
DNA: TGTGCCAGCAGCCCGAGTTATCGTGGAAACACCATATATTTT

J: TRBJ1-1
V: TRBV3-1/TRBV3-2
size: few
D: .
CDR3: CASTGNAEAFF
DNA: TGTGCCAGTACAGGGAACGCTGAAGCTTTCTTT

J: TRBJ1-5
V: TRBV19
size: .
D: .
CDR3: CASSMAVGNQPQHF
DNA: TGTGCCAGTAGTATGGCGGTCGGCAATCAGCCCCAGCATTTT

J: TRBJ2-7
V: TRBV4-3
size: .
D: .
CDR3: CASSQERRDEQYF
DNA: TGCGCCAGCAGCCAAGAACGGAGGGACGAGCAGTACTTC

J: TRBJ2-2
V: TRBV11-2
size: .
D: .
CDR3: CASSLGQNTGELFF
DNA: TGTGCCAGCAGCTTAGGTCAGAACACCGGGGAGCTGTTTTTT

J: TRBJ2-5
V: TRBV7-7
size: .
D: .
CDR3: CASSLNRAGETQYF
DNA: TGTGCTAGCAGCTTAAACAGGGCAGGAGAGACCCAGTACTTC

J: TRBJ2-7
V: TRBV2
size: .
D: .
CDR3: CASRTVATGDYEQYF
DNA: TGTGCCAGCAGGACCGTAGCCACAGGTGACTACGAGCAGTACTTC

J: TRBJ2-3
V: TRBV10-2
size: .
D: .
CDR3: CASQWTTSSTDTQYF
DNA: TGCGCCAGCCAATGGACAACTAGCAGCACAGATACGCAGTATTTT

J: TRBJ1-5
V: TRBV7-2
size: .
D: .
CDR3: CASSPRGGGNQPQHF
DNA: TGTGCCAGCAGCCCCCGTGGAGGGGGCAATCAGCCCCAGCATTTT

J: TRBJ1-5
V: TRBV30
size: .
D: .
CDR3: CAWSPRREEPQHF
DNA: TGTGCCTGGAGTCCCCGACGGGAGGAGCCCCAGCATTTT

J: TRBJ2-7
V: TRBV5-5
size: .
D: TRBD2
CDR3: CASSLYLGVAGGLNEQYF
DNA: TGTGCCAGCAGCTTGTATCTGGGGGTAGCGGGGGGGTTAAACGAGCAGTACTTC

J: TRBJ1-4
V: TRBV19
size: .
D: .
CDR3: CASSTQTGREKLFF
DNA: TGTGCCAGTAGTACTCAGACAGGTCGGGAAAAACTGTTTTTT

J: TRBJ2-5
V: TRBV4-1
size: .
D: .
CDR3: CASSQDGSGETQYF
DNA: TGCGCCAGCAGCCAAGATGGGTCGGGGGAGACCCAGTACTTC

J: TRBJ2-1
V: TRBV2
size: .
D: TRBD2
CDR3: CASRGLAGREQFF
DNA: TGTGCCAGCCGAGGACTAGCGGGACGCGAGCAGTTCTTC

J: TRBJ1-5
V: TRBV7-2
size: .
D: .
CDR3: CASSPFSTGPRGPQHF
DNA: TGTGCCAGCAGCCCCTTTTCGACGGGCCCACGGGGGCCCCAGCATTTT

J: TRBJ2-1
V: TRBV7-7
size: .
D: .
CDR3: CASSLDGGGEQFF
DNA: TGTGCTAGCAGCTTAGATGGGGGAGGTGAGCAGTTCTTC

J: TRBJ2-1
V: TRBV9
size: .
D: .
CDR3: CASSVASRLNEQFF
DNA: TGTGCCAGCAGCGTAGCTTCGCGGCTTAATGAGCAGTTCTTC

J: TRBJ1-5
V: TRBV28
size: .
D: .
CDR3: CASSSRHVNQPQHF
DNA: TGTGCCAGCAGTTCCAGACACGTCAATCAGCCCCAGCATTTT

J: TRBJ1-3
V: TRBV19
size: .
D: TRBD1
CDR3: CACQGGQVFHSGNTIYF
DNA: TGTGCCTGTCAAGGAGGACAGGTTTTCCACTCTGGAAACACCATATATTTT

J: TRBJ2-2
V: TRBV4-3
size: .
D: TRBD1
CDR3: CASSQDIAGQGISGELFF
DNA: TGCGCCAGCAGCCAAGATATAGCAGGACAGGGGATATCCGGGGAGCTGTTTTTT

J: TRBJ1-6
V: TRBV13
size: once
D: TRBD1
CDR3: CASSSPDRGQNSPLHF
DNA: TGTGCCAGCAGCTCACCGGACAGGGGGCAAAATTCACCCCTCCACTTT

J: TRBJ1-2
V: TRBV5-6
size: few
D: TRBD1
CDR3: CASSYRDRDNYGYTF
DNA: TGTGCCAGCAGCTACCGGGACAGGGATAACTATGGCTACACCTTC

J: TRBJ1-1
V: TRBV4-3
size: .
D: TRBD1
CDR3: CASSKGTGGDTEAFF
DNA: TGCGCCAGCAGCAAGGGGACAGGGGGTGACACTGAAGCTTTCTTT

J: TRBJ1-4
V: TRBV5-1
size: once
D: TRBD1
CDR3: CASSDQGAINEKLFF
DNA: TGCGCCAGCAGCGATCAGGGGGCGATAAATGAAAAACTGTTTTTT